Described below is a single T cell receptor (beta chain) sequence and its context. Its antigen is not known. This CDR3 spans 15 amino acids. V trimming: 8 bases; J trimming: 1 base; junction bases outside the gene matches: 8. Germline loops: CDR1 ENHRY, CDR2 SYGVKD. The PCR used 60 Vbeta and 13 Jbeta primers. Some clones are missing from TCRdb's copy, which holds only in-frame ones; the method was immunoSEQ multiplex PCR. The sample holds about 110,000 clones; 70% to 80% are singletons and the top ten take 4% to 5%. The sample comes from a study of cytomegalovirus exposure and HLA in healthy donors. Points from the study as a whole: Prediction of most subjects' HLA-A and HLA-B alleles by TCR beta sequences was reportedly accurate. There were several of the most significant clusters that appeared linked to common viral pathogens in a later analysis. Confirmation in vitro established that a few CMV-associated chains were specific for CMV antigens. Per a later analysis, 15,000 to 20,000 TCR beta sequences showed association with HLA alleles at 0.05 false discovery rate.

The chain combines TRBV10-3 with TRBJ2-5; 9 bases agree with TRBD2. The clonotype comes from a woman between 40 and 55 years old in good health and CMV-seropositive. Sequenced sample: PBMCs. The CDR3 DNA reads TGTGCCATCGGCTTAGCGGGGGCTCTCCAAGAGACCCAGTACTTC. This encodes CAIGLAGALQETQYF.